The rows below give T cell receptor beta chains drawn from one sample of a study of neurological immune-mediated disorders. TCRdb independently ran MiXCR on the 5' RACE reads; one entry per CDR3 protein. The data contain about 60,000 distinct CDR3 sequences, 3% to 4% of them seen just once; the ten biggest clones take up about 7%. The sequenced sample was PBMCs. The receptors come from a woman in her fifties or sixties with multiple sclerosis. The CDR3 runs from the conserved cysteine through the conserved F or W.

J	V	CDR3
TRBJ2-4	TRBV9	CASSVYGTGGNIQYF
TRBJ1-6	TRBV5-1	CASSLDGRKNSPLHF
TRBJ1-1	TRBV6-2/TRBV6-3	CASHRGMNTEAFF
TRBJ2-7	TRBV5-4	CASSFDRDSYEQYF
TRBJ1-2	TRBV6-6	CASSPGQTGYTF
TRBJ1-5	TRBV7-3	CASSWDRDQPQHF
TRBJ2-1	TRBV9	CASSVAWRGGNEQFF
TRBJ2-2	TRBV4-1	CASSQDLEVYTGELFF
TRBJ1-1	TRBV2	CASRETDEAFF
TRBJ1-2	TRBV10-3	CAISGDTHGYTF
TRBJ2-1	TRBV5-1	CASSLASVLAGSSYNEQFF
TRBJ1-2	TRBV20-1	CSARALGEEVLGYTF
TRBJ1-2	TRBV20-1	CSDRDTDSYGYTF
TRBJ2-2	TRBV24-1	CATSDSGVAPAGELFF
TRBJ2-1	TRBV7-2	CASSWASGSYDEQFF
TRBJ2-5	TRBV5-1	CASSLSPSGGKETQYF
TRBJ2-6	TRBV20-1	CSADELWANVLTF
TRBJ2-2	TRBV12-3/TRBV12-4	CASSFTILASDTGELFF
TRBJ1-2	TRBV2	CASRTGVVGYTF
TRBJ2-3	TRBV7-8	CASTGERTDTQYF
TRBJ1-2	TRBV12-3/TRBV12-4	CASSPGVVFYGYTF
TRBJ2-7	TRBV25-1	CASSESPSGYEQYF
TRBJ1-2	TRBV20-1	CSAREQGSSYGYTF
TRBJ1-5	TRBV20-1	CSARWAGGNGNQPQHF
TRBJ2-6	TRBV6-5	CASTSSGANVLTF
TRBJ1-1	TRBV5-1	CASSLGQGRFAFF
TRBJ2-7	TRBV11-2	CANSFVMHSRFSLHEQYF
TRBJ2-3	TRBV29-1	CSATPGDTQYF
TRBJ2-5	TRBV29-1	CSVIPKLQETQYF
TRBJ2-1	TRBV5-1	CASSLVASGTLLSNEQFF
TRBJ2-7	TRBV24-1	CAFGLYDYEQYF
TRBJ2-1	TRBV5-6	CASSLPHRAPYNEQFF
TRBJ1-1	TRBV3-1	CASSQDAGLNTEAFF
TRBJ2-7	TRBV20-1	CSARQVSYEQYF
TRBJ1-2	TRBV11-2	CASSSIGWQGYGYTF
TRBJ1-5	TRBV6-2/TRBV6-3	CASSFRERPQHF
TRBJ2-3	TRBV9	CASSGSTNTQYF
TRBJ2-1	TRBV5-1	CASSLGDDRSYNEQFF
TRBJ1-6	TRBV7-3	CASSLSPTDSPLHF
TRBJ2-1	TRBV20-1	CSAPPGTGVWNNEQFF
TRBJ2-2	TRBV7-2	CASSLDRYTGELFF
TRBJ1-1	TRBV28	CASSSRPSLRGRGTEAFF
TRBJ1-2	TRBV5-1	CASSFTGADGYTF
TRBJ1-1	TRBV20-1	CSASLHANTEAFF
TRBJ2-1	TRBV5-1	CASDIAGGPNNEQFF
TRBJ1-2	TRBV20-1	CSARKSGLRGYGYTF
TRBJ2-1	TRBV7-9	CASSSLAGTYEQFF
TRBJ1-6	TRBV7-2	CASSLDRIPALHF
TRBJ2-1	TRBV3-1	CASSQDRGGSSYNEQFF
TRBJ2-1	TRBV6-5	CASSYSIPGQGTSRYEQFF
TRBJ2-1	TRBV7-6	CASSFSGTAYNEQFF
TRBJ1-4	TRBV4-1	CASSQSASGWEEKLFF
TRBJ1-1	TRBV7-2	CASSLALRGGETEAFF
TRBJ2-1	TRBV2	CASRTRTSLWEQFF
TRBJ2-3	TRBV3-1	CASSRLLGADTQYF